A single sample is the source of the 3 T cell receptor beta chains below, sequenced in a study of graft-versus-host responses after intestinal transplantation. Sequencing used immunoSEQ multiplex PCR; TCRdb keeps in-frame clones, though not all of them. The sample yields some 95,000 clones, 91% seen once. Their cognate antigens are unknown. The material sequenced was unstimulated CD8+ T cells sorted from spleen or lymph node cells, taken before intestinal transplant. These receptors were collected from a human donor who received an intestinal transplant.

The chain combines TRBV5-1 with TRBJ1-2; perhaps TRBD1 as D (5 bases). Germline CDR1 reads SGHRS; CDR2 reads YFSETQ. CDR3 length: 13 residues. V was pared by 1 base and J by 7 bases, with 11 bases between. CDR3 protein: CASSLLGPSGYTF. DNA for the CDR3: TGCGCCAGCAGCTTGCTGGGGCCTAGTGGCTACACCTTC.

The chain combines TRBV28 with TRBJ1-4; a possible D gene is TRBD1 (5 bases). The CDR3 has 13 residues. V gave up 9 bases and J gave up 3 bases, with 11 bases separating them. Looked up from germline, CDR1 is MDHEN and CDR2 is SYDVKM. The CDR3 reads CASSTAPNEKLFF. The DNA of the CDR3 is TGTGCCAGTTCGACAGCCCCTAATGAAAAACTGTTTTTT. Filled out from reference TRBV28 and TRBJ1-4, the complete variable domain reads DVKVTQSSRYLVKRTGEKVFLECVQDMDHENMFWYRQDPGLGLRLIYFSYDVKMKEKGDIPEGYSVSREKKERFSLILESASTNQTSMYLCASSTAPNEKLFFGSGTQLSVL.

This sequence joins TRBV11-2 and TRBJ1-2, with 12 bases aligning to TRBD1. V shed 5 bases, J shed 4 bases, and the junction held 11 bases outside the gene matches. From germline, CDR1 is SGHAT and CDR2 FQNNGV. This CDR3 region has 17 residues. The DNA of the CDR3 is TGTGCCAGCAGCCCGGGGACAGGGGGCGCTTTGATCTATGGCTACACCTTC. Amino acids: CASSPGTGGALIYGYTF. The full variable domain, rest sourced from reference TRBV11-2 and TRBJ1-2, is EAGVAQSPRYKIIEKRQSVAFWCNPISGHATLYWYQQILGQGPKLLIQFQNNGVVDDSQLPKDRFSAERLKGVDSTLKIQPAKLEDSAVYLCASSPGTGGALIYGYTFGSGTRLTVV.